Presented here are 25 T cell receptor beta chains from one specimen sequenced in a study of CD8 T cells in ankylosing spondylitis. The antigens for these receptors are not known. TCRdb fed the 5' RACE reads into MiXCR, producing one record per CDR3 protein. The sample carries 500,000 to 550,000 distinct CDR3 sequences, 12% recorded once. The study, taken as a whole, reports: Made up of eight highly homologous variants, a TCR beta motif appeared characteristic of ankylosing spondylitis blood.

Sequencing input: blood, either unsorted or a sorted T cell fraction (not recorded which). The receptors come from a male donor with ankylosing spondylitis.

This clonotype was detected many times. The J gene is TRBJ2-1, the V gene TRBV20-1; D gene unclear. Per germline, CDR1 DFQATT and CDR2 SNEGSKA (reference sequence). Between the trimmed V and J ends, which lost 4 bases and 0 bases, there was a span of 7 bases. The CDR3 runs 13 residues. Here the CDR3 DNA reads TGCAGTGCTACCACAGTCTCCTACAATGAGCAGTTCTTC. Protein product: CSATTVSYNEQFF.

This clonotype was seen many times. The genes are TRBV5-1 and TRBJ2-2, with 9 bases that match TRBD2. The CDR3 spans 14 residues. CDR1 and CDR2 from the germline V gene are SGHRS and YFSETQ. After removal of 5 bases from V and 3 bases from J, the junction contained 2 bases not matched to a gene. The CDR3 coding sequence is TGCGCCAGCAGGACTAGCGGCTACACCGGGGAGCTGTTTTTT. This encodes CASRTSGYTGELFF.

This clonotype was seen many times. The CDR3 reads CASSLVAMEQFF. The CDR3 DNA sequence: TGTGCCAGCAGCTTAGTCGCTATGGAGCAGTTCTTC. This chain joins TRBV11-2 and TRBJ2-1; no definite D call. V lost 1 base, J lost 10 bases, and 8 bases lay in between. The germline gives CDR1 SGHAT, CDR2 FQNNGV. The CDR3 spans 12 residues.

A few counts support this clonotype. The gene calls are TRBV4-1 and TRBJ1-2; D gene ambiguous. Germline V gives CDR1 MGHRA, CDR2 YSYEKL. With 6 bases removed from V and 0 bases from J, the gap between germline ends came to 11 bases. The CDR3 contains 14 residues. The CDR3, as DNA: TGCGCCAGCAGGGAGGCAGGTGCTAACTATGGCTACACCTTC. Encoded protein: CASREAGANYGYTF.

This clonotype was observed at least ten times. The chain combines TRBV7-7 with TRBJ2-2; tentative D call: TRBD1 (6 bases). This CDR3 has 15 amino acids. V shed 5 bases and J shed 5 bases, with 15 bases lying between them. CDR1 is SSHAT and CDR2 is FNYEAQ in the germline V gene (reference sequence). The CDR3 bases are TGTGCCAGCAGCCCCACAGGGTATTCAACCGGGGAGCTGTTTTTT. Its protein is CASSPTGYSTGELFF. Filled out from reference TRBV7-7 and TRBJ2-2, the complete variable domain reads GAGVSQSPRYKVTKRGQDVTLRCDPISSHATLYWYQQALGQGPEFLTYFNYEAQPDKSGLPSDRFSAERPEGSISTLTIQRTEQRDSAMYRCASSPTGYSTGELFFGEGSRLTVL.

The chain combines TRBV9 with TRBJ2-4, with D unclear. This CDR3 has 13 amino acids. The V and J ends lost 0 bases and 8 bases respectively, with 9 bases between them. The germline gives CDR1 SGDLS, CDR2 YYNGEE. Here the CDR3 DNA reads TGTGCCAGCAGCGTAGGACCAGGAGACATTCAGTACTTC. Its translation is CASSVGPGDIQYF.

There are many counts of this clonotype. CDR3 sequence (DNA): TGTGCCAGCAGCTTCCGGACAGGGCGTACTGGAAACACCATATATTTT. Amino acids: CASSFRTGRTGNTIYF. The chain combines TRBV5-6 with TRBJ1-3; 8 bases map to TRBD1. V gave up 2 bases and J gave up 2 bases; unmatched junction bases: 6. The CDR3 length is 16 residues. From germline, CDR1 is SGHDT and CDR2 YYEEEE.

This clonotype showed up just a few times. The rearrangement uses TRBV5-6 and TRBJ2-1, with D perhaps TRBD1 (6 bases). The V gene lost 1 base and the J gene lost 7 bases, with 12 bases spanning the gap. The CDR3 covers 14 residues. The germline CDR1 and CDR2 sequences are SGHDT and YYEEEE. CDR3 DNA sequence: TGTGCCAGCAGCTTGTTACAGGGATTGAATGAGCAGTTCTTC. It is translated as CASSLLQGLNEQFF.

This clonotype was counted at least ten times. The chain employs TRBV5-1 and TRBJ2-5, with D perhaps TRBD2 (6 bases). This CDR3 region has 13 residues. The V end was cut by 2 bases, the J end by 5 bases, with 10 bases between. The germline CDR1 and CDR2 sequences are SGHRS and YFSETQ. CDR3 residues: CASSLLGGETQYF. The CDR3 DNA follows: TGCGCCAGCAGCTTACTAGGAGGGGAGACCCAGTACTTC.

The chain has TRBV25-1 and TRBJ2-1, with D tentatively TRBD2 (6 bases). Trimming removed 0 bases from V and 7 bases from J, with 19 bases in between. This CDR3 region has 17 residues. Per the germline V gene, CDR1 is MGHDK and CDR2 is SYGVNS. This CDR3 is CASSEYQGLGKGNEQFF. CDR3 nucleotide sequence: TGTGCCAGCAGTGAATATCAGGGACTGGGTAAGGGGAATGAGCAGTTCTTC.

The chain uses TRBV28 and TRBJ1-1; tentative D call: TRBD1 (6 bases). Between the trimmed V and J ends, which lost 3 bases and 4 bases, there was a span of 18 bases. Germline CDR1 and CDR2: MDHEN and SYDVKM. The CDR3 has 16 amino acids. The CDR3 DNA reads as TGTGCCAGCAGTTTGGCGGGGGGGCGGTTTACCACTGAAGCTTTCTTT. The encoded protein is CASSLAGGRFTTEAFF.

This clonotype came up many times. The chain joins TRBV12-3 or TRBV12-4 to TRBJ2-1, with 13 bases lining up with TRBD2. The V and J ends lost 5 bases and 8 bases, in that order; junction bases with no gene match: 9. This CDR3 contains 16 residues. The DNA for the CDR3 is TGTGCCAGCAGTAACCCCGGGACTAGCGGGACTCATGAGCAGTTCTTC. It codes for CASSNPGTSGTHEQFF.

The sample holds a few counts of this clonotype. The chain uses TRBV7-9 and TRBJ2-1; 11 nucleotides agree with TRBD2. Germline V gene sequence: CDR1 SEHNR, CDR2 FQNEAQ (reference sequence). Trimming removed 7 bases from V and 4 bases from J; junction bases left unmatched: 12. This CDR3 has 17 amino acids. The CDR3 nucleotides read TGTGCCAGCACCCTAGGTATGACTAGCGGGATATACAATGAGCAGTTCTTC. Translating it yields CASTLGMTSGIYNEQFF.

The rearrangement links TRBV10-2 to TRBJ2-7, with 7 positions matching TRBD1. J was trimmed by 3 bases and V by 6 bases; bases with no gene match: 8. This CDR3 region has 14 residues. Per germline, CDR1 WSHSY and CDR2 SAAADI. CDR3 nucleotides: TGCGCCAGCAGCCCCGGGACAGCGGTCTACGAGCAGTACTTC. Translation: CASSPGTAVYEQYF.

The V gene is TRBV20-1, the J gene TRBJ2-1; 11 bases align to TRBD1. J gave up 8 bases and V 6 bases, and 6 bases lay outside the gene matches. The germline gives CDR1 DFQATT, CDR2 SNEGSKA (reference sequence). The length of the CDR3 is 13 residues. Here the CDR3 DNA reads TGCAGTGCGCCCCGGGACAGGGGGTATGAGCAGTTCTTC. Protein: CSAPRDRGYEQFF.

This clonotype was picked up a small number of times. Mismatch with germline at one junction end may stem from a read error. The rearrangement links TRBV10-3 to TRBJ1-2; D gene uncertain. Germline V gene data show CDR1 as ENHRY and CDR2 as SYGVKD. The CDR3 loop spans 12 amino acids. The CDR3 DNA follows: TGTGCCATCAGCGAGTCTAACTATGGCTACACCTTC. This sequence encodes CAISESNYGYTF.

The chain links TRBV20-1 to TRBJ2-7; D gene unclear. The CDR3 extends over 11 amino acids. The V end was cut by 2 bases, the J end by 2 bases, with 4 bases between. Germline values: CDR1 DFQATT, CDR2 SNEGSKA (reference sequence). CDR3 in DNA: TGCAGTGCTAGATTTGCCTACGAGCAGTACTTC. Protein: CSARFAYEQYF.

This rearrangement joins TRBV29-1 to TRBJ1-1, with D possibly being TRBD1 (6 bases). Deletions cut 3 bases from V and 6 bases from J, with 20 bases between. There are 15 residues in the CDR3. Germline lookup yields CDR1 SQVTM and CDR2 ANQGSEA. This chain's CDR3 is CSVDDSWAGVSEAFF. CDR3 in DNA: TGCAGCGTTGACGACTCGTGGGCAGGGGTATCTGAAGCTTTCTTT. Looking up the rest from reference TRBV29-1 and TRBJ1-1 gives the full variable domain: SAVISQKPSRDICQRGTSLTIQCQVDSQVTMMFWYRQQPGQSLTLIATANQGSEATYESGFVIDKFPISRPNLTFSTLTVSNMSPEDSSIYLCSVDDSWAGVSEAFFGQGTRLTVV.

The gene calls are TRBV10-3 and TRBJ1-2, with a tentative D call TRBD1 (6 bases). Germline CDR1 ENHRY, CDR2 SYGVKD. This CDR3 is 14 amino acids long. V was shortened by 6 bases and J by 7 bases, with 18 bases between the two germline ends. The CDR3 DNA follows: TGTGCCATCAGACCGGGGGGGGCTTTGCTTGGCTACACCTTC. This codes for CAIRPGGALLGYTF.

This clonotype was recorded at least ten times. This chain uses TRBV3-1 with TRBJ2-7; the D is unclear. The CDR3 is made up of 13 amino acids. Trimming took 4 bases from V and 1 from J, leaving 8 bases between them. CDR1 LGHDT and CDR2 YNNKEL come from the germline V gene (reference sequence). The CDR3 sequence is CASSPSGSYEQYF. Here the CDR3 DNA reads TGTGCCAGCAGCCCCTCCGGTTCCTACGAGCAGTACTTC.

This clonotype came up many times. This rearrangement joins TRBV3-1 to TRBJ2-2, with D uncertain. The V and J ends lost 1 base and 7 bases respectively, with 19 bases between them. The CDR3 spans 17 residues. From germline, CDR1 is LGHDT and CDR2 YNNKEL (reference sequence). For the CDR3, the DNA is TGTGCCAGCAGCCAAGGTTGGCAGGCCATGATCAGCGGGGAGCTGTTTTTT. Translation: CASSQGWQAMISGELFF.

The gene calls are TRBV20-1 and TRBJ2-7, with D maybe TRBD2 (5 bases). The CDR3 covers 14 residues. Germline CDR1 and CDR2: DFQATT and SNEGSKA (reference sequence). With 3 bases removed from V and 5 bases from J, the gap between germline ends came to 17 bases. The CDR3 DNA reads TGCAGTGCTAGCGCCCAAAGACTATCTGACGAGCAGTACGTC. Translating gives CSASAQRLSDEQYV.

The gene calls are TRBV28 and TRBJ2-7, with 9 bases aligning to TRBD1. The CDR3 contains 15 residues. J gave up 5 bases and V 6 bases, and 11 bases lay outside the gene matches. The germline gives CDR1 MDHEN, CDR2 SYDVKM. The DNA for the CDR3 is TGTGCCAGCAGCCTAGGACAGGGGAGCTTGCACGAGCAGTACGTC. This gives the protein CASSLGQGSLHEQYV.

This clonotype occurred a few times. The V and J genes are TRBV20-1 and TRBJ2-3; 8 bases are shared with TRBD2. V gave up 6 bases and J gave up 3 bases; unmatched junction bases: 8. The germline gives CDR1 DFQATT, CDR2 SNEGSKA (reference sequence). CDR3 size: 14 residues. The CDR3 region has the DNA TGCAGTGCGGTGAAAGCGGGAGTAACAGATACGCAGTATTTT. This codes for CSAVKAGVTDTQYF.

In this sample, this clonotype turned up a few times. V and J are TRBV30 and TRBJ2-7; D gene ambiguous. CDR3 length equals 15 residues. Trimming shortened V by 0 bases and J by 7 bases, and 19 bases separated the two germline ends. Germline CDR1 and CDR2: GTSNPN and SVGIG (reference sequence). CDR3 bases: TGTGCCTGGAGTGTACCCTTCAGGTCTTCTGAGGAGCAGTACTTC. It specifies CAWSVPFRSSEEQYF.